These T cell receptor beta chains were read from a single sample in a study of kidney transplant recipient with SARS-CoV-2 infection. TCRdb used MiXCR to reprocess the reads, holding one entry per CDR3 protein. Counted here are 200,000 to 250,000 distinct CDR3 sequences, 29% occurring once; the ten biggest clones make up 6% to 8.5%. Sequencing was performed on a blood sample, taken at baseline and on day 111 from a kidney transplant recipient. These TCRs come from a male patient aged 25 to 39 who had COVID-19 and was a kidney transplant recipient. T cells may partly derive from the graft donor. The CDR3 runs from the conserved cysteine through the conserved F or W.

TRBV3-1	TRBJ2-3	CASSGQSPFVMQDTQYF
TRBV20-1	TRBJ2-1	CSARDLTSGGANEQSF
TRBV11-1	TRBJ1-2	CASSAWDKAGKTYGYTF
TRBV3-1	TRBJ1-1	CASSCSRPISIRTEAFF
TRBV19	TRBJ2-1	CASSRRPSSYNEQFF
TRBV7-7	TRBJ1-2	CASSRLNKCRKTYGYTF
TRBV3-1	TRBJ2-7	CASSHYSPGLGVGLTYEQYF
TRBV9	TRBJ2-5	CASSAQTGEETQYF
TRBV11-1	TRBJ1-2	CASSVPGKAGKTYGYTF
TRBV13	TRBJ2-1	CASSLAGGLAGLEQFF
TRBV5-3	TRBJ1-2	CARIRVNYGYTF
TRBV3-1	TRBJ2-5	CASSGGLPISFSETQYF
TRBV11-1	TRBJ1-1	CASRRQMNTEAFF
TRBV12-3/TRBV12-4	TRBJ1-4	CASSAGDSKDEKLFF
TRBV20-1	TRBJ1-1	CSATARREWTEAFF
TRBV27	TRBJ1-1	CASSPSFGNTEAFF
TRBV6-2/TRBV6-3	TRBJ2-3	CASSSTGFPPRFTDTQYF
TRBV3-1	TRBJ1-1	CASSAPSPISIRTEAFF
TRBV7-9	TRBJ1-2	CASSYDLYHGKTYGYTF
TRBV7-9	TRBJ1-4	CASTVGTANEKLFF
TRBV19	TRBJ1-5	CASNPQGNQPQHF
TRBV12-3/TRBV12-4	TRBJ1-3	CASSPWGAGNTIYF
TRBV7-2	TRBJ2-1	CASSFSAGGLYNEQFF
TRBV30	TRBJ1-2	CAWLMERYRKTYGYTF
TRBV6-5	TRBJ2-7	CASREGLAGTYEQYF
TRBV27	TRBJ2-6	CASSLYSGTGASGANVLTF
TRBV28	TRBJ1-5	CASSSSGNNQPQHF
TRBV5-1	TRBJ1-4	CASSPTGNNEKLFF
TRBV3-1	TRBJ1-2	CASSIEDTLRKTYGHTF
TRBV10-2	TRBJ2-7	CASSTIYEQYF
TRBV30	TRBJ2-1	CAWSANEQFF
TRBV10-1	TRBJ1-2	CASSYRPRSRKIYGYTF
TRBV10-3	TRBJ2-5	CAISDRTAQETQYF
TRBV20-1	TRBJ1-1	CSARDYRAGGEGEAFF
TRBV11-1	TRBJ2-3	CASSSSGLHTDTQYF
TRBV12-3/TRBV12-4	TRBJ1-2	CASSSGHTAGKTYGYTF
TRBV5-8	TRBJ1-5	CASSPGQGVGQPQHF
TRBV12-3/TRBV12-4	TRBJ2-7	CASSLGLLTGRWAEQYF
TRBV29-1	TRBJ1-3	CSVLPGVSGNTIYF
TRBV12-2	TRBJ1-2	CASRVAGTPRKTYGYTF
TRBV5-4	TRBJ2-6	CASSLKETGANVLTF
TRBV6-5	TRBJ1-1	CASQRGANTEAFF
TRBV7-2	TRBJ2-5	CASSSPYQREGRGGTQYF
TRBV7-2	TRBJ2-5	CASSFPSKETQYF
TRBV4-1	TRBJ2-3	CASSQEGGRGLAVAGTDTQYF
TRBV20-1	TRBJ2-7	CSAMSSSGRIYEQYF
TRBV30	TRBJ1-2	CAWLSLRYRKTYGYTF